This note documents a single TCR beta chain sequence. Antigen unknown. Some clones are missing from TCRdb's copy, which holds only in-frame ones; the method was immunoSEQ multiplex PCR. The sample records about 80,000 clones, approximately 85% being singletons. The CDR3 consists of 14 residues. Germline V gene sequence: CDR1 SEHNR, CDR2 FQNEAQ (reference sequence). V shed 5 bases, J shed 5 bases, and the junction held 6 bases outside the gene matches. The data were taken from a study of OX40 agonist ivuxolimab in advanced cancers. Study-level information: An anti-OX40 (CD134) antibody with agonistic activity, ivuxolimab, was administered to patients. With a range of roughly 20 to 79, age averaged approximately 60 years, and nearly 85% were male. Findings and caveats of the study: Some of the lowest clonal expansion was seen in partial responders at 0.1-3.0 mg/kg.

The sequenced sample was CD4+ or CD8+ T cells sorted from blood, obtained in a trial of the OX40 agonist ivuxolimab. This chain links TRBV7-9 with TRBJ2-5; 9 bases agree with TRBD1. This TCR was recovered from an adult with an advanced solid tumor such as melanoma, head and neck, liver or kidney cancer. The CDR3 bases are TGTGCCAGCAGCCTTACAGGGGGCGCGGAGACCCAGTACTTC. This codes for CASSLTGGAETQYF.